The present T cell receptor beta chain was sequenced within a study of T cell responses to AZD1222 COVID-19 vaccine. Broader study findings: Repertoires were sampled only after the peak T cell response.

This clone was seen a few times. The antigen remains unidentified. Here immunoSEQ multiplex PCR was the method, and the copy in TCRdb shows in-frame clones only, minus some. The table lists approximately 110,000 clones, around 92% of them singletons, with around 4% in the top ten. Unmatched junction bases numbered 11, after V lost 3 bases and J lost 6 bases. CDR3 length: 18 amino acids. Per germline, CDR1 MGHRA and CDR2 YSYEKL. The specimen comprised peripheral blood, sampled on day 0 of AZD1222 vaccination. The rearrangement uses TRBV4-1 and TRBJ2-3; the match to TRBD2 covers 14 bases. This TCR derives from an adult in good health. Written as DNA, the CDR3 is TGCGCCAGCAGCCACGACCGACTAGCGGGGGGGCCGGGTGATACGCAGTATTTT. It specifies CASSHDRLAGGPGDTQYF.